This TCR beta chain appears in the sequencing data of a study of beta chain features in type 1 diabetes. Overall study results and limits: Researchers report that Type 1 diabetes patients had moderately but significantly shorter TCRB CDR3s across all four CD4+ subsets.

This clone was observed a handful of times. Its antigen is currently unknown. With 0 bases removed from V and 2 bases from J, the gap between germline ends came to 10 bases. Germline V lookup: CDR1 LGHNA, CDR2 YSLEER. The CDR3 covers 15 residues. Every isolated RNA sample was fully reverse transcribed, so sequencing captured expressed TCRB transcripts. The protocol was immunoSEQ multiplex PCR, while the TCRdb copy is restricted to in-frame clones and leaves out a portion. The repertoire holds 600,000 or so clones, with 9.5% to 15% as singletons. The TCR was taken from a man aged 25-45 years with type 1 diabetes. The specimen sequenced was naive CD4+ T cells from blood. The J gene is TRBJ1-2, the V gene TRBV4-3; D unclear. The DNA of the CDR3 is TGCGCCAGCAGCCAAGAGACCCGTTCGAACTATGGCTACACCTTC. Amino acid sequence: CASSQETRSNYGYTF.